The 15 T cell receptor beta chains given below trace back to one sample, sequenced in a study of blood T cell repertoires in COVID-19. Only in-frame clones appear in the TCRdb table, and some are missing; sequencing was by immunoSEQ multiplex PCR. The repertoire holds about 180,000 clones, just under 80% seen once, with about 6.8% in the top ten. The sequenced sample was peripheral blood. The receptors stem from a man aged 70 or older with active or convalescent COVID-19.

This chain links TRBV7-3 with TRBJ2-3; 13 nucleotides match TRBD2. V trimming: 3 bases; J trimming: 3 bases; junction bases outside the gene matches: 0. Per the germline V gene, CDR1 is SGHTA and CDR2 is FQGTGA. The CDR3 is 15 residues long. CDR3: CASSLTSGGTDTQYF. Here the CDR3 DNA reads TGTGCCAGCAGCTTGACTAGCGGGGGGACAGATACGCAGTATTTT.

The gene calls are TRBV5-1 and TRBJ2-2; weak D call: TRBD1 (6 bases). Germline V CDR1 and CDR2: SGHRS, YFSETQ. V lost 4 bases, J lost 2 bases, and 12 bases lay in between. The CDR3 is made up of 15 amino acids. CDR3 DNA: TGCGCCAGCAGCCCTGAAGGGGGAAACACCGGGGAGCTGTTTTTT. Translated: CASSPEGGNTGELFF.

This chain connects TRBV6-5 to TRBJ1-4; tentative D call: TRBD1 (6 bases). V dropped 8 bases and J dropped 0 bases, with 10 bases sitting between them. The CDR3 contains 14 residues. Looked up from germline, CDR1 is MNHEY and CDR2 is SVGAGI. The CDR3 coding sequence is TGTGCCAGCGGACAGATTGCAACTAATGAAAAACTGTTTTTT. This encodes CASGQIATNEKLFF.

V usage is TRBV2 and J usage is TRBJ2-7; TRBD2 aligns across 7 bases. V was clipped by 7 bases and J by 5 bases; unmatched bases: 5. CDR1 SNHLY and CDR2 FYNNEI come from the germline V gene. The CDR3 is 12 amino acids. The CDR3 coding sequence is TGTGCCAGCACGGAGCGGGGCGACGAGCAGTACTTC. It encodes CASTERGDEQYF.

This chain links TRBV11-3 with TRBJ2-2, with 7 nucleotides matching TRBD1. Germline V gene data show CDR1 as SGHNT and CDR2 as YENEEA. With 5 bases clipped from V and 0 bases from J, the junction kept 3 bases outside the gene matches. The CDR3 runs to 15 residues. CDR3: CASSHGTANTGELFF. In DNA form, the CDR3 reads TGTGCCAGCAGCCACGGGACAGCGAACACCGGGGAGCTGTTTTTT.

The chain combines TRBV5-1 with TRBJ1-4; TRBD1 might be the D (5 bases). V was clipped by 2 bases and J by 8 bases, with 19 bases between them. Germline CDR1 is SGHRS and CDR2 is YFSETQ. The CDR3 sequence is 16 residues long. CDR3 amino acids: CASSFSMGRVGEKLFF. CDR3 nucleotides: TGCGCCAGCAGCTTCTCAATGGGGCGAGTGGGAGAAAAACTGTTTTTT.

The chain carries TRBV12-3 or TRBV12-4 and TRBJ1-2; D might be TRBD1 (6 bases). Trimming removed 4 bases from V and 2 bases from J, with 8 bases in between. CDR3 length: 13 residues. The CDR3 region has the DNA TGTGCCAGCAGTTCGGGACAAAACTATGGCTACACCTTC. Translation gives CASSSGQNYGYTF.

The chain employs TRBV5-1 and TRBJ1-1; TRBD1 aligns across 7 bases. The trim removed 5 bases at V and 4 bases at J, leaving 8 bases unmatched. Looked up from germline, CDR1 is SGHRS and CDR2 is YFSETQ. CDR3 length: 14 amino acids. Here the CDR3 reads CASSTGVTGTEAFF. Written as DNA, the CDR3 is TGCGCCAGCAGTACAGGGGTGACGGGCACTGAAGCTTTCTTT.

The J gene is TRBJ1-2, the V gene TRBV5-1; D possibly corresponds to TRBD1 (6 bases). Trimming cost V 0 bases and J 6 bases, with 12 bases left between them. The CDR3 covers 14 residues. Germline lookup yields CDR1 SGHRS and CDR2 YFSETQ. CDR3 in DNA: TGCGCCAGCAGCTTGGCTGAGACAGGCGATGGCTACACCTTC. This codes for CASSLAETGDGYTF. Variable domain in full (rest from reference TRBV5-1 and TRBJ1-2): KAGVTQTPRYLIKTRGQQVTLSCSPISGHRSVSWYQQTPGQGLQFLFEYFSETQRNKGNFPGRFSGRQFSNSRSEMNVSTLELGDSALYLCASSLAETGDGYTFGSGTRLTVV.

The chain combines TRBV30 with TRBJ1-2; TRBD1 is a possible D gene (5 bases). CDR3 length: 17 residues. Between the trimmed V and J ends, which lost 0 bases and 5 bases, there was a span of 22 bases. CDR1 GTSNPN and CDR2 SVGIG come from the germline V gene (reference sequence). CDR3 in DNA: TGTGCCTGGAGTGTAGGGCGACAGACTTACTTAAAATATGGCTACACCTTC. Translation: CAWSVGRQTYLKYGYTF. Full variable domain (remainder filled in from reference TRBV30 and TRBJ1-2): SQTIHQWPATLVQPVGSPLSLECTVEGTSNPNLYWYRQAAGRGLQLLFYSVGIGQISSEVPQNLSASRPQDRQFILSSKKLLLSDSGFYLCAWSVGRQTYLKYGYTFGSGTRLTVV.

The chain employs TRBV13 and TRBJ2-7, with D tentatively TRBD1 (6 bases). Between the trimmed V and J ends, which lost 5 bases and 0 bases, there was a span of 14 bases. Germline V lookup: CDR1 PRHDT, CDR2 FYEKMQ (reference sequence). The CDR3 is made up of 15 amino acids. CDR3 region: CASSPSTGASYEQYF. DNA for the CDR3: TGTGCCAGCAGCCCTTCGACAGGTGCCTCCTACGAGCAGTACTTC.

The chain recombines TRBV4-3 with TRBJ1-2, with 7 nucleotides matching TRBD1. Germline trimming cut 1 base from V and 8 bases from J; bases unmatched to any gene: 10. Germline lookup yields CDR1 LGHNA and CDR2 YSLEER. There are 15 residues in the CDR3. DNA of the CDR3: TGCGCCAGCAGCCAAGGGGTAACAGGGGTGGGCGGCTACACCTTC. It codes for CASSQGVTGVGGYTF.

This clone was counted a single time. The chain recombines TRBV2 with TRBJ2-2; 10 bases are shared with TRBD2. The CDR3 loop spans 15 amino acids. The trim removed 5 bases at V and 5 bases at J, leaving 5 bases unmatched. Germline CDR1 reads SNHLY; CDR2 reads FYNNEI. CDR3 DNA sequence: TGTGCCAGCAGTCCTACTAGCGGGGCTACCGGGGAGCTGTTTTTT. Amino acid sequence: CASSPTSGATGELFF.

This CDR3 is CASSLGVRGIGYGYTF. CDR3 DNA sequence: TGTGCCAGCAGCTTAGGAGTCAGGGGGATAGGCTATGGCTACACCTTC. The V call is TRBV7-6, the J call TRBJ1-2; TRBD1 agrees at 7 bases. The V gene end was trimmed by 1 base and the J gene end by 4 bases; junction bases not matched to a gene: 9. There are 16 residues in the CDR3. The V gene's germline CDR1 is SGHVS and CDR2 FNYEAQ.

The chain's CDR3 is CASSTTGILDTKLYGYTF. The CDR3 DNA sequence: TGTGCCAGCAGCACAACCGGGATTCTCGACACCAAACTTTATGGCTACACCTTC. The rearrangement links TRBV21-1 to TRBJ1-2. TRBV21-1 has pseudogene status. The CDR3 loop spans 18 amino acids.